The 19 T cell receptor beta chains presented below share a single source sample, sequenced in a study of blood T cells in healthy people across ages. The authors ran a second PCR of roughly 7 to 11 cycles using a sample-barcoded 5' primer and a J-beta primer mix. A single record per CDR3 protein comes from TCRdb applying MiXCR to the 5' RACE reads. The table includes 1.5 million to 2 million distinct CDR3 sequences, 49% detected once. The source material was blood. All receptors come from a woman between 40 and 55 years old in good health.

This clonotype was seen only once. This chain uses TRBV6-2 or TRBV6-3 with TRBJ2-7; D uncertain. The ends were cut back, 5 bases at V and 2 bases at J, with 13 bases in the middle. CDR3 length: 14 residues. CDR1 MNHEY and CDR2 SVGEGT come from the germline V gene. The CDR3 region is CASSPQIFPYEQYF. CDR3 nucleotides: TGTGCCAGCAGTCCCCAGATATTCCCCTACGAGCAGTACTTC.

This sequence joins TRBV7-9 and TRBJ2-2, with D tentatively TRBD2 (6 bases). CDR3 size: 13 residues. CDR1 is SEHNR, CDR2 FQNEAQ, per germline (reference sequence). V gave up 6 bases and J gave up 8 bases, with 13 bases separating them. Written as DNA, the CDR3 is TGTGCCAGCAGAACCTGGGAGGATGGGGAGCTGTTTTTT. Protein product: CASRTWEDGELFF.

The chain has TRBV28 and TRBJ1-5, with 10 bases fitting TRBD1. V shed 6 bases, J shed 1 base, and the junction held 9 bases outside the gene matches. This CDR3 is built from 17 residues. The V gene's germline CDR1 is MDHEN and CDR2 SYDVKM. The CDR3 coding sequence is TGTGCCAGCAGGCCGACAAGGACAGGGGGGAGCAATCAGCCCCAGCATTTT. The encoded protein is CASRPTRTGGSNQPQHF.

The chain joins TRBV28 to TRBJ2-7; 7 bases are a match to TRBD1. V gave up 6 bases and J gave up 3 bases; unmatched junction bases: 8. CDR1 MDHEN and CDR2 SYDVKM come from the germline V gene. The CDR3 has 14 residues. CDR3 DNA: TGTGCCAGCAGGAACGACAGGGAACGCTACGAGCAGTACTTC. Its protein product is CASRNDRERYEQYF. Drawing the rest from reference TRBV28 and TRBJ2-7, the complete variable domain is DVKVTQSSRYLVKRTGEKVFLECVQDMDHENMFWYRQDPGLGLRLIYFSYDVKMKEKGDIPEGYSVSREKKERFSLILESASTNQTSMYLCASRNDRERYEQYFGPGTRLTVT.

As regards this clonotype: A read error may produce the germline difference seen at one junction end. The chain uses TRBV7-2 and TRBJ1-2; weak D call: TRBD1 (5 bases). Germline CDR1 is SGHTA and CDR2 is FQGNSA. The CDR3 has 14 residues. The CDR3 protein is CASSLMTESYGCTF. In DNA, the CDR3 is TGTGCCAGCAGCTTAATGACAGAGAGCTATGGCTGCACCTTC.

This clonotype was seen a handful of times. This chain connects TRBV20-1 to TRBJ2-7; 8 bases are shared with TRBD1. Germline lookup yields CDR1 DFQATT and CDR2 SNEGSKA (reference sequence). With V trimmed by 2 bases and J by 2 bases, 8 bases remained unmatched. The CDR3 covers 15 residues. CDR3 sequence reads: CSARSRGQGTYEQYF. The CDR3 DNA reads TGCAGTGCTAGATCGCGAGGACAGGGCACCTACGAGCAGTACTTC.

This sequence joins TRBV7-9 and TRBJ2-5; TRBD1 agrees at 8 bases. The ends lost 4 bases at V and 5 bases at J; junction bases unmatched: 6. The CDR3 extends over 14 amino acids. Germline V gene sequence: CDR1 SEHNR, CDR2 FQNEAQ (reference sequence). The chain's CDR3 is CASSWDRFLETQYF. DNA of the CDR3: TGTGCCAGCAGCTGGGACAGGTTTTTGGAGACCCAGTACTTC.

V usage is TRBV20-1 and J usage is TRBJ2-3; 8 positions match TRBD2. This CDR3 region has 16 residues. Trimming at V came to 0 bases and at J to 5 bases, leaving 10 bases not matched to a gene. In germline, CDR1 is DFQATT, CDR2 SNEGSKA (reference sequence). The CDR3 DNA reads TGCAGTGCTAGAGATCGTCGGGCGGGGGGTAAAGATACGCAGTATTTT. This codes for CSARDRRAGGKDTQYF.

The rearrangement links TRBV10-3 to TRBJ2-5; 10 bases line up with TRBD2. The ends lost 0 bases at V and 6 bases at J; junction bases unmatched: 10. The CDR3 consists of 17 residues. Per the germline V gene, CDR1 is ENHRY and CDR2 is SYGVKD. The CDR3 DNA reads TGTGCCATCAGTGAGTCGAATAGCGGGGGGCTGTCGAAGACCCAGTACTTC. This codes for CAISESNSGGLSKTQYF.

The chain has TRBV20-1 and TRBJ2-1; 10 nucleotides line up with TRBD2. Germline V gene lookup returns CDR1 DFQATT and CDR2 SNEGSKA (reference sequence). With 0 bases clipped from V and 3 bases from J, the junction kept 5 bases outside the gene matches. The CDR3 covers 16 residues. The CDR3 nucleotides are TGCAGTGCTAGAGATCGGACTAGCGGAAACTACAATGAGCAGTTCTTC. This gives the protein CSARDRTSGNYNEQFF.

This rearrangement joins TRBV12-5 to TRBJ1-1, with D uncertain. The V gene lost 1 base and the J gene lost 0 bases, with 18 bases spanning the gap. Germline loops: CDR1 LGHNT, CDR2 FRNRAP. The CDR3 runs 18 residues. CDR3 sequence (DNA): TGTGCTAGTGGTTTGGCGGACCCAACCGGGTTTATGAACACTGAAGCTTTCTTT. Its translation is CASGLADPTGFMNTEAFF. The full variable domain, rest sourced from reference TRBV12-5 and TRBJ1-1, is DARVTQTPRHKVTEMGQEVTMRCQPILGHNTVFWYRQTMMQGLELLAYFRNRAPLDDSGMPKDRFSAEMPDATLATLKIQPSEPRDSAVYFCASGLADPTGFMNTEAFFGQGTRLTVV.

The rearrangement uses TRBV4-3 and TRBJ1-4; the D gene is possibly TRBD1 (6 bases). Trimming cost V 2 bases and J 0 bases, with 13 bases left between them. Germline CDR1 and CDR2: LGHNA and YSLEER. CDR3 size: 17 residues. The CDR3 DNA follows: TGCGCCAGCAGCCAAAGACCGGGGGGCGCAACTAATGAAAAACTGTTTTTT. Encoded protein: CASSQRPGGATNEKLFF.

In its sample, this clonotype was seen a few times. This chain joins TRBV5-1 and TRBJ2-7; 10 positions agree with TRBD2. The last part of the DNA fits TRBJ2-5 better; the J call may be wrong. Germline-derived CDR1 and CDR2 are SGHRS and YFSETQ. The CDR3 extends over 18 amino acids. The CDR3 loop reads CASSLESSGGPRGETQYF. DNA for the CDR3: TGCGCCAGCAGCTTGGAGTCTAGCGGGGGCCCTAGAGGGGAGACCCAGTACTTC.

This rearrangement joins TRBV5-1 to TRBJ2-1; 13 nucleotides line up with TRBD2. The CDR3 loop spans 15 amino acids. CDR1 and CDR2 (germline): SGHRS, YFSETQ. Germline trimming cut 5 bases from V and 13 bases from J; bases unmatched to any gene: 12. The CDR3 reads CASRRGLAGQETQFF. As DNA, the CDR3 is TGCGCCAGCAGAAGGGGACTAGCGGGGCAAGAGACCCAGTTCTTC.

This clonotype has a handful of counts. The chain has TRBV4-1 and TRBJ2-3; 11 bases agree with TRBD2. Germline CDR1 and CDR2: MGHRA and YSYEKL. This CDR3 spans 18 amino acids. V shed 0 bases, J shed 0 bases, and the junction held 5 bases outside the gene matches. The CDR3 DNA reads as TGCGCCAGCAGCCAAGAGGAGACTAGCGGGGCTAGCACAGATACGCAGTATTTT. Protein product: CASSQEETSGASTDTQYF.

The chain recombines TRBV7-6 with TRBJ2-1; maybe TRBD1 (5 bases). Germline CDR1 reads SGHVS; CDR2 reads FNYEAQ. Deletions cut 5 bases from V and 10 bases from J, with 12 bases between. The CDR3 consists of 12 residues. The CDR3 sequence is CASSVRAGEQFF. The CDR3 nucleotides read TGTGCCAGCAGCGTCAGGGCTGGCGAGCAGTTCTTC.

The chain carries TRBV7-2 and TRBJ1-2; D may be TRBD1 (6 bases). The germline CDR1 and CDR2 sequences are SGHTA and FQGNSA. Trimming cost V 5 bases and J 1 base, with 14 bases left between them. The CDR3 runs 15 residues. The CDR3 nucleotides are TGTGCCAGCAGCGGTAGGGGACATTTTAACTATGGCTACACCTTC. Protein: CASSGRGHFNYGYTF.

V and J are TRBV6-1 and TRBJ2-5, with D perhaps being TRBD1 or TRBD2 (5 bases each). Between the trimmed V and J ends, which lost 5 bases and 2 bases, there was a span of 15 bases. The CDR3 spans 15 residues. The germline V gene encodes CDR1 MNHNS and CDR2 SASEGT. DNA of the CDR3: TGTGCCAGCAGTCCCCCGTCGGGACCGCAAGAGACCCAGTACTTC. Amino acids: CASSPPSGPQETQYF.

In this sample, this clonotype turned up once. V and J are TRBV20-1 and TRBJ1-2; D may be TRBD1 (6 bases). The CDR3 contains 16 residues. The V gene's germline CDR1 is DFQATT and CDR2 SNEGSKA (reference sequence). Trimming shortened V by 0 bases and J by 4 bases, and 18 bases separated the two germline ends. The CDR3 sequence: CSARELGGPRGYGYTF. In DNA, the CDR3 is TGCAGTGCTAGAGAGTTGGGGGGCCCCAGGGGCTATGGCTACACCTTC.